The entry below describes one T cell receptor beta chain. The sample comes from a study of blood T cell repertoires in COVID-19. Germline lookup yields CDR1 SGDLS and CDR2 YYNGEE. The CDR3 loop spans 14 amino acids. V lost 3 bases to trimming and J lost 10 bases, with 14 bases between them. Clones were read by immunoSEQ multiplex PCR, and TCRdb kept only the in-frame ones, dropping some. The sample carries some 270,000 clones, around 83% recorded once. Material for sequencing was PBMCs or T cells enriched from blood (not recorded which). The chain carries TRBV9 and TRBJ1-6; maybe TRBD1 (5 bases). This sequence was found in a woman in her forties or fifties who had been exposed to COVID-19. The CDR3 DNA follows: TGTGCCAGCAGCGCCGGAGGGGCTAACTCACCCCTCCACTTT. This codes for CASSAGGANSPLHF.